These T cell receptor beta chains were read from a single sample in a study of T-cell reconstitution after alpha-beta-depleted transplantation in children. TCRdb passed the PCR reads through MiXCR, listing each CDR3 protein once. This sample has about 540,000 distinct CDR3 sequences, with around 18% found just once. The material was PBMCs from the stem cell graft donor, obtained from the stem cell graft. These receptors were taken from a human donor who donated a stem cell graft to a child with acute lymphoblastic leukemia. The CDR3 runs from the conserved cysteine through the conserved F or W. The order of the fields is D gene, V gene, J gene, clone size, CDR3 DNA, CDR3 protein. D genes are given only for firm matches. Size tells how often a clone was seen (once, few, many) or the class of an expanded clone, and some rows leave it out.

TRBD2,TRBV15,TRBJ2-7,-,TGTGCCACCAGCATTCGGACTAGCGGATCCTACGAGCAGTACTTC,CATSIRTSGSYEQYF
-,TRBV3-1,TRBJ2-3,-,TGTGCCAGCAGCCAAGATGGGGGCGGGAGAAGGGATACGCAGTATTTT,CASSQDGGGRRDTQYF
TRBD1,TRBV20-1,TRBJ1-6,few,TGCAGTGCTCTCTATCGACAGGGATATAATTCACCCCTCCACTTT,CSALYRQGYNSPLHF
-,TRBV4-1,TRBJ2-7,-,TGCGCCAGCAGCCCTACCGATTGGGGGGAGCAGTACTTC,CASSPTDWGEQYF
-,TRBV7-8,TRBJ2-5,few,TGTGCCAGCAGCTTTGGGACTGGGGAGACCCAGTACTTC,CASSFGTGETQYF
-,TRBV7-3,TRBJ2-6,-,TGTGCCAGCAGCGTCAGGGACTCTGGGGCCAACGTCCTGACTTTC,CASSVRDSGANVLTF
TRBD1,TRBV12-3/TRBV12-4,TRBJ1-1,few,TGTGCCAGCAAGGGGACAGCGAACACTGAAGCTTTCTTT,CASKGTANTEAFF
-,TRBV29-1,TRBJ1-6,few,TGCAGCGTATCAGGAGGGCCTTATTCACCCCTCCACTTT,CSVSGGPYSPLHF
-,TRBV5-1,TRBJ2-1,few,TGCGCCAGCAGCTTGGGTCCCCCCAATGAGCAGTTCTTC,CASSLGPPNEQFF
-,TRBV19,TRBJ1-5,few,TGTGCCAGTAGTATAGCGCTTACAGGGATCGGCAATCAGCCCCAGCATTTT,CASSIALTGIGNQPQHF
-,TRBV5-1,TRBJ1-2,-,TGCGCCAGCCGCCCTCCAGGAGCCACCCTCAACTATGGCTACACCTTC,CASRPPGATLNYGYTF
-,TRBV5-1,TRBJ2-1,-,TGCGCCAGCAGCTTGGAGAGGAGGGCTAGATCAAATGAGCAGTTCTTC,CASSLERRARSNEQFF
-,TRBV29-1,TRBJ2-1,-,TGCAGCGTTGTGGCAGGGATCGATGAGCAGTTCTTC,CSVVAGIDEQFF
-,TRBV19,TRBJ2-5,once,TGTGCCAGTAGTATAGAGGGGCGGGGACAGCCCCAAGAGACCCAGTACTTC,CASSIEGRGQPQETQYF
TRBD2,TRBV19,TRBJ2-1,-,TGTGCCAGTAGCGGGAACCCAGCGGGAGGGACCTACAATGAGCAGTTCTTC,CASSGNPAGGTYNEQFF
-,TRBV20-1,TRBJ1-2,-,TGCAGTGCTAGTCAACAGAACTATGGCTACACCTTC,CSASQQNYGYTF
-,TRBV27,TRBJ1-4,-,TGTGCCAGCAGTTTATCGGCGGGGAATGAAAAACTGTTTTTT,CASSLSAGNEKLFF
-,TRBV27,TRBJ2-7,-,TGTGCCAGCAGTTTATCGGTCAGAGTCTACGAGCAGTACTTC,CASSLSVRVYEQYF
-,TRBV20-1,TRBJ1-5,few,TGCAGTGCTAGATCGGGCCCCGGGGCCGGTCAGCCCCAGCATTTT,CSARSGPGAGQPQHF
TRBD1,TRBV5-1,TRBJ2-1,many,TGCGCCAGCAGCATGGACAGGGGTGATGAGCAGTTCTTC,CASSMDRGDEQFF
-,TRBV12-3/TRBV12-4,TRBJ2-4,-,TGTGCCAGCAGTTTAATGATGGGGGTGTACTTC,CASSLMMGVYF
-,TRBV29-1,TRBJ2-6,few,TGCAGCGTTGGGGGGGAGACTGGGGCCAACGTCCTGACTTTC,CSVGGETGANVLTF
-,TRBV4-2,TRBJ2-7,-,TGTGCCAGCAGCCAAGGGGCTAGGACCTACGAGCAGTACTTC,CASSQGARTYEQYF
-,TRBV7-2,TRBJ2-7,-,TGTGCCAGCAGCCATCGGTGGGGGGTTACCTACGAGCAGTACTTC,CASSHRWGVTYEQYF
TRBD1,TRBV5-1,TRBJ2-2,few,TGCGCCAGCATGTGGACAGGGCCCACCGGGGAGCTGTTTTTT,CASMWTGPTGELFF
TRBD2,TRBV5-1,TRBJ2-1,few,TGCGCCAGCAGCTGGAGGACTAGCGGGAGAAGTCGATTTCGCAATGAGCAGTTCTTC,CASSWRTSGRSRFRNEQFF
TRBD2,TRBV29-1,TRBJ2-1,-,TGCAGCGTTAAACCGCTAGCGGGATACAATGAGCAGTTCTTC,CSVKPLAGYNEQFF
TRBD1,TRBV12-3/TRBV12-4,TRBJ2-2,few,TGTGCCAGCAGCTTACAGGGGGCGCTAGCCGGGGAGCTGTTTTTT,CASSLQGALAGELFF
-,TRBV7-9,TRBJ2-1,few,TGTGCCAGCAGCTTAAGTATCCACTACAATGAGCAGTTCTTC,CASSLSIHYNEQFF
TRBD1,TRBV7-6,TRBJ1-5,few,TGTGCCAGCAGCTCTGATCAGGGGGCCTATCAGCCCCAGCATTTT,CASSSDQGAYQPQHF
-,TRBV20-1,TRBJ2-1,few,TGCAGTGCCACAGCTTCCTACAATGAGCAGTTCTTC,CSATASYNEQFF
TRBD1,TRBV5-1,TRBJ2-7,-,TGCGCCAGCAGCTTGGCTGAGACAGGGAGTCCCTACGAGCAGTACTTC,CASSLAETGSPYEQYF
TRBD2,TRBV2,TRBJ2-7,-,TGTGCCAGCAGGGAGACTAGCGGAGGTTCCTACGAGCAGTACTTC,CASRETSGGSYEQYF
-,TRBV12-3/TRBV12-4,TRBJ2-1,-,TGTGCCAGCAGTTTGTATCAAGGGAATGAGCAGTTCTTC,CASSLYQGNEQFF
TRBD1,TRBV20-1,TRBJ1-5,few,TGCAGTGCTAGAGATGTGGACAGGACGAATCAGCCCCAGCATTTT,CSARDVDRTNQPQHF
TRBD2,TRBV10-3,TRBJ2-3,few,TGTGCCCCATTGGGACTAGCGGGCAGCACAGATACGCAGTATTTT,CAPLGLAGSTDTQYF
TRBD2,TRBV14,TRBJ2-1,few,TGTGCCAGCAGCCTAAATCCGGGACTAGCGTTTGATGAGCAGTTCTTC,CASSLNPGLAFDEQFF
-,TRBV7-9,TRBJ2-7,few,TGTGCCAGCAGTTATAACAGGGAGGAGCAGTACTTC,CASSYNREEQYF
TRBD1,TRBV7-3,TRBJ2-7,-,TGTGCCAGCAGCTTTGACAGGGCTTGGGAGCAGTACTTC,CASSFDRAWEQYF
TRBD1,TRBV5-1,TRBJ2-4,few,TGCGCCAGCAGCTTGGTGGTCAGGTCGACAGGGTTGTCCAAAAACATTCAGTACTTC,CASSLVVRSTGLSKNIQYF
TRBD1,TRBV20-1,TRBJ1-5,few,TGCAGTGCCCTTGACAGGGTCTCCCCCCATCAGCCCCAGCATTTT,CSALDRVSPHQPQHF
-,TRBV20-1,TRBJ2-1,-,TGCAGTGCTAGAGATTTAGCAGATTTTTACAATGAGCAGTTCTTC,CSARDLADFYNEQFF
-,TRBV27,TRBJ1-1,few,TGTGCCAGCAGTCCCGGGGGGGGTCGGAGGGGCACTGAAGCTTTCTTT,CASSPGGGRRGTEAFF
TRBD2,TRBV10-2,TRBJ2-4,-,TGCGCCAGCAGTGAGTGGGATAGCGGGGATAGAAAAAACATTCAGTACTTC,CASSEWDSGDRKNIQYF
-,TRBV29-1,TRBJ1-1,-,TGCAGCGTTGAAAGGCAAGAAGCTTTCTTT,CSVERQEAFF